This T cell receptor beta chain was recorded in a study of blood T cell repertoires in COVID-19. Across the whole study: The origin of the acute and convalescent COVID-19 samples was the United States, Italy and Spain. PBMCs, B-cell-depleted T cells, or T cells provided the cDNA or gDNA that made up the material.

The J segment lost 3 bases and the V segment lost 0 bases, leaving 8 bases of the junction unmatched. Germline V gene sequence: CDR1 SGDLS, CDR2 YYNGEE. The CDR3 runs to 17 residues. Seattle enrolled patients during active infection and tracked them longitudinally. Under the authors' procedure: Amplification of reference gene primers provided the estimated nucleated cell counts. Data came from immunoSEQ multiplex PCR; TCRdb stores just in-frame clones and leaves some out. D and trimming come from the DNA, and the V and J calls and clone size come from that table. Among approximately 340,000 clones, approximately 90% were seen once, and the ten largest hold around 8.9%.

Sequenced material: peripheral blood. The TCR originated in a man aged 25-45 years with COVID-19, enrolled during active disease. This sequence joins TRBV9 and TRBJ2-3; 9 bases fit TRBD2. Written as DNA, the CDR3 is TGTGCCAGCAGCGTAGCCCCAGCGGGAGGAGGGACAGATACGCAGTATTTT. Its protein product is CASSVAPAGGGTDTQYF.